A selection of T cell receptor beta chains follows, all from one sample in a study of blood T cell repertoires in COVID-19. Assay: immunoSEQ multiplex PCR; the TCRdb copy retains only in-frame clones and omits some. The table includes 150,000 or so clones, around 83% detected once. The sequenced sample was PBMCs or T cells enriched from blood (not recorded which). These receptors originate from a woman in her 50s in a cohort exposed to, infected with or recovered from COVID-19 (not recorded which). Both conserved end residues are part of each CDR3. Fields, in order: J gene, CDR3 length, clone size, V gene, D gene, CDR3 protein, CDR3 DNA. A D gene is named only where the DNA matches it firmly. Where a row states a size, it is once, few, many or the class of an expanded clone; other rows omit it.

>TRBJ2-5|12|NA|TRBV5-1|NA
CASSSSGETQYF
TGCGCCAGCAGCTCGAGCGGGGAGACCCAGTACTTC
>TRBJ1-3|16|NA|TRBV28|NA
CASSLAGEPSGNTIYF
TGTGCCAGCAGTTTGGCGGGGGAGCCCTCTGGAAACACCATATATTTT
>TRBJ1-3|11|NA|TRBV6-6|NA
CASMGGNTIYF
TGTGCCAGCATGGGGGGGAACACCATATATTTT
>TRBJ2-1|14|NA|TRBV6-5|TRBD1
CASTTGTGLNEQFF
TGTGCCAGCACCACCGGGACAGGGTTAAATGAGCAGTTCTTC
>TRBJ2-7|14|NA|TRBV27|TRBD2
CASSAYGTSYEQYF
TGTGCCAGCAGTGCTTATGGGACTAGTTACGAGCAGTACTTC
>TRBJ1-5|15|NA|TRBV2|NA
CASSEALPDNQPQHF
TGTGCCAGCAGTGAAGCGCTCCCAGACAATCAGCCCCAGCATTTT
>TRBJ1-5|16|NA|TRBV7-2|NA
CASSLEHSYSNQPQHF
TGTGCCAGCAGCTTAGAACACAGTTATAGCAATCAGCCCCAGCATTTT
>TRBJ1-2|14|once|TRBV10-2|TRBD1
CASREQGAGYGYTF
TGCGCCAGCCGTGAACAGGGGGCAGGCTATGGCTACACCTTC
>TRBJ2-7|15|NA|TRBV29-1|TRBD2
CSVGRGRASLDEQYF
TGCAGCGTTGGCCGCGGGAGGGCCTCTTTGGACGAGCAGTACTTC
>TRBJ2-7|15|NA|TRBV4-3|NA
CASSQDQQPVYEQYF
TGCGCCAGCAGCCAAGATCAACAGCCGGTATACGAGCAGTACTTC
>TRBJ2-2|14|NA|TRBV5-1|NA
CASSLTPTTGELFF
TGCGCCAGCAGCTTGACCCCCACAACCGGGGAGCTGTTTTTT
>TRBJ1-1|14|NA|TRBV28|NA
CATLTGGRNTEAFF
TGTGCCACCCTTACGGGGGGACGGAACACTGAAGCTTTCTTT